The entry below describes one TCR beta chain. The CDR3 is made up of 14 amino acids. Germline V gene sequence: CDR1 SEHNR, CDR2 FQNEAQ (reference sequence). V dropped 0 bases and J dropped 10 bases, with 14 bases sitting between them. This sample was taken from a study of blood T cells in healthy people across ages. A second 7 to 11 cycle PCR used barcoded and J-beta primers. TCRdb reprocessed the 5' RACE reads with MiXCR, giving one entry per CDR3 protein. The table records hundreds of thousands of distinct CDR3 sequences, 35% to 50% of them present only once. This chain connects TRBV7-9 to TRBJ2-3; D gene ambiguous. The TCR originated in a man older than 75 in good health. Specimen: blood. In nucleotides, the CDR3 is TGTGCCAGCAGCTTAGCTATTGAAGCAGGTCCGCAGTATTTT. This encodes CASSLAIEAGPQYF.